These 10 T cell receptor beta chains share one sample of origin, sequenced in a study of cytomegalovirus exposure and HLA in healthy donors. Repertoires were generated with immunoSEQ multiplex PCR, while TCRdb's copy carries only in-frame clones and drops some. The data contain about 250,000 clones, about 90% of them singletons. The sample was PBMCs. The receptors originated from a man aged 18-30 years in good health and CMV-seropositive.

J is TRBJ2-7 and V is TRBV7-2; possible D gene TRBD2, 5 bases. Trimming removed 5 bases from V and 2 bases from J, with 13 bases in between. The germline V gene has CDR1 SGHTA and CDR2 FQGNSA. The CDR3 is 14 residues long. The CDR3: CASSTRTGTYEQYF. The CDR3 coding sequence is TGTGCCAGCAGCACCCGGACGGGGACCTACGAGCAGTACTTC.

The rearrangement joins TRBV7-2 to TRBJ2-7; 13 nucleotides line up with TRBD2. V trimming: 5 bases; J trimming: 3 bases; junction bases outside the gene matches: 4. Germline V gene data show CDR1 as SGHTA and CDR2 as FQGNSA. CDR3 length equals 15 residues. CDR3 sequence reads: CASSKGTSGNYEQYF. CDR3 DNA: TGTGCCAGCAGCAAGGGGACTAGCGGGAACTACGAGCAGTACTTC.

The V gene is TRBV7-2, the J gene TRBJ2-1, with D unclear. With 1 base removed from V and 9 bases from J, the gap between germline ends came to 4 bases. There are 11 residues in the CDR3. CDR1 is SGHTA, CDR2 FQGNSA, per germline. CDR3 sequence: CASSLVREQFF. The DNA for the CDR3 is TGTGCCAGCAGCTTAGTCCGTGAGCAGTTCTTC.

Only a few counts were recorded for this clone. The chain recombines TRBV19 with TRBJ1-2, with 8 bases matching TRBD1. The trim removed 3 bases at V and 5 bases at J, leaving 5 bases unmatched. This CDR3 is built from 14 residues. Per the germline V gene, CDR1 is LNHDA and CDR2 is SQIVND (reference sequence). CDR3 protein: CASSIGQGRYGYTF. The CDR3 region has the DNA TGTGCCAGTAGTATTGGACAGGGACGGTATGGCTACACCTTC.

The chain uses TRBV7-8 and TRBJ2-7; possibly TRBD1 for D (6 bases). The CDR3 consists of 14 residues. Per germline, CDR1 SGHVS and CDR2 FQNEAQ. V was clipped by 2 bases and J by 3 bases, with 11 bases between them. The CDR3 nucleotides read TGTGCCAGCAGCTTACAGGACAGTTTCTACGAGCAGTACTTC. This codes for CASSLQDSFYEQYF. Looking up the rest from reference TRBV7-8 and TRBJ2-7 gives the full variable domain: GAGVSQSPRYKVAKRGQDVALRCDPISGHVSLFWYQQALGQGPEFLTYFQNEAQLDKSGLPSDRFFAERPEGSVSTLKIQRTQQEDSAVYLCASSLQDSFYEQYFGPGTRLTVT.

The V and J genes are TRBV18 and TRBJ2-7; 12 bases fit TRBD1. The CDR3 loop spans 14 amino acids. Germline V lookup: CDR1 KGHSH, CDR2 LQKENI. V gave up 3 bases and J gave up 7 bases; unmatched junction bases: 4. The CDR3 spells CASSPGQGAWEQYF. CDR3 bases: TGTGCCAGCTCACCGGGACAGGGGGCATGGGAGCAGTACTTC.

This chain uses TRBV27 with TRBJ1-4; unclear D gene. CDR1 and CDR2 from the germline V gene are MNHEY and SMNVEV (reference sequence). Trimming took off 4 bases at V and 5 bases at J, with 14 bases between the two ends. The CDR3 totals 15 residues. The CDR3 reads CASSYSDGPNEKLFF. CDR3 bases: TGTGCCAGCAGTTACAGCGACGGCCCAAATGAAAAACTGTTTTTT.

The table lists this clone with a few counts. The genes are TRBV28 and TRBJ2-2, with TRBD2 matching over 9 bases. Germline lookup yields CDR1 MDHEN and CDR2 SYDVKM. The CDR3 totals 14 residues. The V gene end was trimmed by 6 bases and the J gene end by 4 bases; junction bases not matched to a gene: 3. CDR3 sequence (DNA): TGTGCCAGCAGCCCAGCGGGAGGCACCGGGGAGCTGTTTTTT. This sequence encodes CASSPAGGTGELFF.

The rearrangement joins TRBV7-2 to TRBJ2-7; 10 bases map to TRBD2. Trimming cost V 1 base and J 3 bases; bases outside gene matches: 3. The germline V gene encodes CDR1 SGHTA and CDR2 FQGNSA. The CDR3 covers 15 residues. The CDR3 nucleotides are TGTGCCAGCAGCTTAGATGCTAGCGGGAGCTACGAGCAGTACTTC. The encoded protein is CASSLDASGSYEQYF. The full variable domain, completed using reference TRBV7-2 and TRBJ2-7, is GAGVSQSPSNKVTEKGKDVELRCDPISGHTALYWYRQSLGQGLEFLIYFQGNSAPDKSGLPSDRFSAERTGGSVSTLTIQRTQQEDSAVYLCASSLDASGSYEQYFGPGTRLTVT.

The chain links TRBV5-1 to TRBJ2-7; tentatively, D is TRBD1 or TRBD2 (5 bases each). V lost 5 bases to trimming and J lost 2 bases, with 14 bases between them. This CDR3 has 14 residues. Looked up from germline, CDR1 is SGHRS and CDR2 is YFSETQ. The DNA for the CDR3 is TGCGCCAGCAGAGAGGGGCAGGACCCCTACGAGCAGTACTTC. Translation: CASREGQDPYEQYF.